This T cell receptor beta chain was captured by sequencing in a study of T-cell reconstitution after alpha-beta-depleted transplantation in children. Per germline, CDR1 GTSNPN and CDR2 SVGIG (reference sequence). V was trimmed by 5 bases and J by 3 bases, leaving 11 bases between them. CDR3 size: 13 residues. Notes on the study in general: Surviving thymic progenitors and recipient T cells were the source of high TCRbeta diversity at day 60 in some patients.

This clonotype came up many times. The antigen is not known. Preparation of the TCRbeta library was carried out with unique molecular identifiers. MiXCR was run by TCRdb on the PCR reads, yielding one entry per CDR3 protein. The table has 90,000 to 130,000 distinct CDR3 sequences, 9% to 12% seen once. This chain connects TRBV30 to TRBJ2-1, with D unresolved. This material consisted of PBMCs, taken before TCRalphabeta/CD19-depleted stem cell transplant. This receptor was taken from a boy under 10 years old with acute lymphoblastic leukemia, due to receive a stem cell transplant. Here the CDR3 reads CAWARGFYNEQFF. In DNA, the CDR3 is TGTGCCTGGGCGAGAGGATTCTACAATGAGCAGTTCTTC.